This T cell receptor beta chain was retrieved from a study of blood T cell repertoires in COVID-19. Overall study context: The study drew acute and convalescent COVID-19 samples from the United States, Italy and Spain. The analysed material was cDNA or gDNA that came from T cells, B-cell-depleted T cells, or PBMCs.

In the authors' workflow: Reference gene primers were amplified, and this amplification served to estimate nucleated cell counts. This table comes from immunoSEQ multiplex PCR, and its TCRdb copy is limited to in-frame clones, with some not included. The DNA gave D and trimming, while V, J and clone size come from that table. The sample yields about 240,000 clones, roughly 88% seen once. Sequenced: peripheral blood. This receptor was taken from a man aged 80 or over with acute or convalescent COVID-19.

The CDR3 loop is CSVGRTVDMETQYF. DNA of the CDR3: TGCAGCGTTGGAAGGACAGTGGATATGGAGACCCAGTACTTC. V gene TRBV29-1 combines with J gene TRBJ2-5, with a tentative D call TRBD1 (6 bases). Trimming removed 4 bases at V and 5 bases at J, with 17 bases between. This CDR3 region has 14 residues. The germline gives CDR1 SQVTM, CDR2 ANQGSEA.